The entry that follows covers one TCR beta chain sequence. The antigen is unknown. The V gene lost 6 bases and the J gene lost 5 bases, with 13 bases spanning the gap. CDR1 is WSHSY, CDR2 SAAADI, per germline. The length of the CDR3 is 13 residues. This sample stems from a study of cytomegalovirus exposure and HLA in healthy donors. Whole-study results and caveats: CMV antigen specificity of three CMV-associated chains was confirmed in vitro. CMV serostatus was the only immune exposure information that was available. Upon later analysis, TCR association rates were observed to vary by HLA locus, being highest for DRB1 and lowest for HLA-C. Upon later analysis, HLA-associated TCR beta chains proved more clonally expanded than other, equally common chains.

With 60 Vbeta and 13 Jbeta primers, the PCR was carried out. Data came from immunoSEQ multiplex PCR; TCRdb stores just in-frame clones and leaves some out. The sample holds some 83,000 clones. This sequence originates from a woman aged 25 to 39 in good health and CMV-seronegative. The chain joins TRBV10-2 to TRBJ2-5; weak D call: TRBD2 (6 bases). The sample consisted of PBMCs. The CDR3 sequence is CASRGEVGETQYF. The CDR3 DNA sequence: TGCGCCAGCAGAGGGGAGGTTGGGGAGACCCAGTACTTC.